The 18 T cell receptor beta chains given below trace back to one sample, sequenced in a study of Graves' ophthalmopathy and Graves' hyperthyroidism. Investigators amplified TCR beta CDR3 regions from RNA transcripts. An initial RT-PCR round employing HTBI primers preceded a second-round multiplex PCR. A single record per CDR3 protein comes from TCRdb applying MiXCR to the multiplex PCR reads. The table has 350,000 to 450,000 distinct CDR3 sequences, approximately 20% seen once. The sequenced sample was peripheral blood. Receptor source: a woman between 18 and 29 years old with Graves' ophthalmopathy.

A few counts support this clonotype. J is TRBJ1-2 and V is TRBV12-3 or TRBV12-4; unclear D gene. The V end was cut by 5 bases, the J end by 0 bases, with 19 bases between. CDR3 size: 17 residues. The CDR3 region has the DNA TGTGCCAGCAGTCCCCTCGTTGGTGTGAAAACTAACTATGGCTACACCTTC. It specifies CASSPLVGVKTNYGYTF.

This clonotype was counted many times. The chain has TRBV4-3 and TRBJ2-7, with D perhaps matching TRBD2 (5 bases). From germline, CDR1 is LGHNA and CDR2 YSLEER. Trimming took off 0 bases at V and 6 bases at J, with 12 bases between the two ends. The CDR3 loop spans 14 amino acids. In DNA, the CDR3 is TGCGCCAGCAGCCAAGAGCGGGCCCCCACCGAGCAGTACTTC. Translation: CASSQERAPTEQYF.

This clonotype was observed many times. This chain uses TRBV2 with TRBJ2-2, with D possibly TRBD2 on 6 matching bases. Germline V gene lookup returns CDR1 SNHLY and CDR2 FYNNEI. The V gene lost 3 bases and the J gene lost 4 bases, with 15 bases spanning the gap. The CDR3 covers 16 residues. The CDR3 nucleotides read TGTGCCAGCAGTGAGGGTAGCGGACCTACCACCGGGGAGCTGTTTTTT. Amino acid sequence: CASSEGSGPTTGELFF.

This clonotype was detected ten times or more. The V call is TRBV20-1, the J call TRBJ2-7; D call uncertain. Trimming stripped 4 bases from V and 0 bases from J, with 16 bases between. CDR3 length: 15 amino acids. Per germline, CDR1 DFQATT and CDR2 SNEGSKA (reference sequence). The CDR3 reads CSAIHGRQSSYEQYF. The CDR3 DNA is TGCAGTGCTATCCACGGACGGCAGAGCTCCTACGAGCAGTACTTC.

This clonotype has a count of ten or more. The chain recombines TRBV7-2 with TRBJ2-7, with TRBD1 identical over 8 bases. In germline, CDR1 is SGHTA, CDR2 FQGNSA. Trimming removed 2 bases from V and 6 bases from J; junction bases left unmatched: 6. The CDR3 contains 14 residues. The chain's CDR3 is CASSLQGAPGEQYF. CDR3 sequence (DNA): TGTGCCAGCAGCTTACAGGGGGCGCCGGGCGAGCAGTACTTC.

Ten or more counts support this clonotype. The chain combines TRBV6-2 or TRBV6-3 with TRBJ2-7; no definite D call. The V end lost 5 bases, the J end lost 6 bases, and 17 bases lay between the germline ends. CDR1 MNHEY and CDR2 SVGEGT come from the germline V gene. The CDR3 loop spans 14 amino acids. CDR3 in amino acids: CASSRTPRESEQYF. The CDR3, as DNA: TGTGCCAGCAGTCGGACCCCCCGCGAGTCCGAGCAGTACTTC.

This clonotype has a count of ten or more. This chain connects TRBV20-1 to TRBJ2-7; D is possibly TRBD1 (7 bases). Germline V gene lookup returns CDR1 DFQATT and CDR2 SNEGSKA (reference sequence). Deletions cut 1 base from V and 3 bases from J, with 16 bases between. This CDR3 spans 15 amino acids. CDR3: CSARGRRDRGYEQYF. As DNA, the CDR3 is TGCAGTGCTAGAGGTAGGAGGGACAGAGGCTACGAGCAGTACTTC.

This clonotype has at least ten counts. The chain carries TRBV12-3 or TRBV12-4 and TRBJ2-1, with TRBD1 as a possible D gene (6 bases). This CDR3 spans 16 amino acids. The V end lost 3 bases, the J end lost 3 bases, and 15 bases lay between the germline ends. DNA for the CDR3: TGTGCCAGCAGTTTTAAGTTGCCAGGGGTCTACAATGAGCAGTTCTTC. This codes for CASSFKLPGVYNEQFF.

This clonotype has more than one count but fewer than ten. This sequence joins TRBV24-1 and TRBJ2-5, with D possibly matching TRBD1 (5 bases). This CDR3 comprises 15 residues. Per the germline V gene, CDR1 is KGHDR and CDR2 is SFDVKD. V shed 2 bases and J shed 0 bases, with 9 bases lying between them. The CDR3 DNA reads TGTGCCACCAGTGATTCAGCAGGGTACCAAGAGACCCAGTACTTC. It is translated as CATSDSAGYQETQYF.

This clonotype came up many times. The chain recombines TRBV20-1 with TRBJ2-4, with D uncertain. The germline CDR1 and CDR2 sequences are DFQATT and SNEGSKA (reference sequence). V was shortened by 4 bases and J by 1 base, with 11 bases between the two germline ends. The CDR3 spans 14 residues. For the CDR3, the DNA is TGCAGTGCTACAGAATCCGGGGCCAAAAACATTCAGTACTTC. Residues: CSATESGAKNIQYF.

This clonotype was counted many times. V usage is TRBV5-6 and J usage is TRBJ1-2, with a tentative D call TRBD1 (5 bases). The CDR3 totals 15 residues. V dropped 4 bases and J dropped 3 bases, with 16 bases sitting between them. CDR1 and CDR2 from the germline V gene are SGHDT and YYEEEE. CDR3 in amino acids: CASSPRGEDDYGYTF. The CDR3 nucleotides are TGTGCCAGCAGCCCCCGGGGGGAAGATGACTATGGCTACACCTTC.

In its sample, this clonotype was seen many times. The DNA of the CDR3 is TGCAGTACCGGTACAAGGGGGCATAATTCACCCCTCCACTTT. It encodes CSTGTRGHNSPLHF. The V and J genes are TRBV20-1 and TRBJ1-6; 7 nucleotides align to TRBD1. V lost 8 bases, J lost 5 bases, and 9 bases stayed unmatched. There are 14 residues in the CDR3. Germline-derived CDR1 and CDR2 are DFQATT and SNEGSKA (reference sequence).

Worth noting for this clonotype: This sequence may be a read error, since a much larger clone differs from it by one base. This chain connects TRBV6-2 or TRBV6-3 to TRBJ2-2; 9 nucleotides agree with TRBD2. Unmatched junction bases numbered 15, after V lost 4 bases and J lost 6 bases. The CDR3 extends over 18 amino acids. Germline CDR1 reads MNHEY; CDR2 reads SVGEGT. CDR3 DNA: TGTGCCAGCAGTTTCGCCGCCCTGGTAGCGGGAGTACCCGGGGAGCTGTTTTTT. Encoded protein: CASSFAALVAGVPGELFF.

This clonotype has at least ten counts. This sequence joins TRBV28 and TRBJ1-2; D gene unclear. V was clipped by 2 bases and J by 0 bases, with 13 bases between them. The CDR3 runs 16 residues. CDR1 MDHEN and CDR2 SYDVKM come from the germline V gene. CDR3 sequence (DNA): TGTGCCAGCAGTTTACGCGTACTGATCGCTAACTATGGCTACACCTTC. Its protein is CASSLRVLIANYGYTF.

This clonotype was observed at least ten times. V is TRBV9 and J is TRBJ2-2; D is possibly TRBD1 (5 bases). Germline CDR1 and CDR2: SGDLS and YYNGEE. The CDR3 contains 15 residues. The ends were cut back, 2 bases at V and 0 bases at J, with 8 bases in the middle. CDR3 residues: CASSVGPANTGELFF. CDR3 DNA sequence: TGTGCCAGCAGCGTGGGGCCCGCGAACACCGGGGAGCTGTTTTTT.

In its sample, this clonotype was seen many times. The V gene is TRBV7-9, the J gene TRBJ2-5, with a weak D call TRBD2 (6 bases). This CDR3 region has 13 residues. Trimming shortened V by 5 bases and J by 2 bases, and 9 bases separated the two germline ends. Germline CDR1 reads SEHNR; CDR2 reads FQNEAQ (reference sequence). In nucleotides, the CDR3 is TGTGCCAGCAGCGGTGGGACTCAAGAGACCCAGTACTTC. The encoded protein is CASSGGTQETQYF. The whole variable domain, filled in from reference TRBV7-9 and TRBJ2-5, reads DTGVSQNPRHKITKRGQNVTFRCDPISEHNRLYWYRQTLGQGPEFLTYFQNEAQLEKSRLLSDRFSAERPKGSFSTLEIQRTEQGDSAMYLCASSGGTQETQYFGPGTRLLVL.

The V and J genes are TRBV19 and TRBJ2-7; weak D call: TRBD1 (6 bases). The CDR3 is 15 amino acids. V was pared by 3 bases and J by 2 bases, with 14 bases between. In germline, CDR1 is LNHDA, CDR2 SQIVND (reference sequence). As DNA, the CDR3 is TGTGCCAGTAGTATTCTTCCAACAGGGCCCTACGAGCAGTACTTC. It encodes CASSILPTGPYEQYF.

The sample holds many counts of this clonotype. The chain uses TRBV6-2 or TRBV6-3 and TRBJ2-3, with D uncertain. The V and J ends lost 6 bases and 4 bases respectively, with 17 bases between them. The CDR3 is 15 amino acids. Germline assignment: CDR1 MNHEY and CDR2 SVGEGT. In nucleotides, the CDR3 is TGTGCCAGCAGCCGAAGTCCCGTCCGCGCAGATACGCAGTATTTT. Amino acid sequence: CASSRSPVRADTQYF.